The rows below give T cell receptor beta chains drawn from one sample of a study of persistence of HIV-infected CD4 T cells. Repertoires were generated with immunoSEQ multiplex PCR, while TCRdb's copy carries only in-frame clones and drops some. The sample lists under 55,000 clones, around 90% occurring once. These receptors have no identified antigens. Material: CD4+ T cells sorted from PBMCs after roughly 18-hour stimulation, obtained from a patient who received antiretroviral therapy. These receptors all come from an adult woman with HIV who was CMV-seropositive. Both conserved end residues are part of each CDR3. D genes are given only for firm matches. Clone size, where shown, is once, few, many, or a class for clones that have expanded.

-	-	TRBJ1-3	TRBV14	TGTGCCAGTGCGTGGGGACGAAGCTCTGGAAACACCATATATTTT	CASAWGRSSGNTIYF
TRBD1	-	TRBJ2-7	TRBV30	TGTGCCTGGACCAAGACAGGGGGCGTTTACGAGCAGTACTTC	CAWTKTGGVYEQYF
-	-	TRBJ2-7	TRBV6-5	TGTGCCAGCAGGGACGTTGGACTCTACGAGCAGTACTTC	CASRDVGLYEQYF
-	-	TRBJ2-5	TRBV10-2	TGCGCCAGCAGTTCGGGACCCCAAGAGACCCAGTACTTC	CASSSGPQETQYF
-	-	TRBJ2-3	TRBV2	TGTGCCAGCAGTGAACGGTCCACAGATACGCAGTATTTT	CASSERSTDTQYF
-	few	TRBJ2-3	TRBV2	TGTGCCAGCAGGGGGTGGGACACAGATACGCAGTATTTT	CASRGWDTDTQYF
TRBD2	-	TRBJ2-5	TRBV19	TGTGCCAGTAATGAGGGCGGGGGGGCATTTGAGACCCAGTACTTC	CASNEGGGAFETQYF
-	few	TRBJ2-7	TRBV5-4	TGTGCCAGCAGCTTGAATACAGGCCTCAACGAGCAGTACTTC	CASSLNTGLNEQYF
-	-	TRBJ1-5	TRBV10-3	TGTGCCATCCGGGACGTAGACAATCAGCCCCAGCATTTT	CAIRDVDNQPQHF
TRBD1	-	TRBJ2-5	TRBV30	TGTGCCTGGAGGACAGGGGGCGCGGAGACCCAGTACTTC	CAWRTGGAETQYF
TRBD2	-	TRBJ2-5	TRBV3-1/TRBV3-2	TGTGCCAGCAGCACTACTAGCGGGGGGCCGGGGGAGACCCAGTACTTC	CASSTTSGGPGETQYF
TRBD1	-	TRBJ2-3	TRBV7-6	TGTGCCAGCAGCTTAGCACCGGACAGGGGTTTGGATTTT	CASSLAPDRGLDF
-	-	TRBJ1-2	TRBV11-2	TGTGCCAGCAGCTTAGGCCCAAGAGGGACACACTATAACTATGGCTACACCTTC	CASSLGPRGTHYNYGYTF
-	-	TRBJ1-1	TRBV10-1	TGCGCCAGCAGGACAGGCGCGAACACTGAAGCTTTCTTT	CASRTGANTEAFF
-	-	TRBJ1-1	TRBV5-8	TGTGCCAGCAGCTTGCTCACAGACCTTCTGGGGAACACTGAAGCTTTCTTT	CASSLLTDLLGNTEAFF
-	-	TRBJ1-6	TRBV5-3	TGTGCCAGAAGCTTGGCCCAATATAATTCACCCCTCCACTTT	CARSLAQYNSPLHF
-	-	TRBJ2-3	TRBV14	TGTGCCAGCAGCCCCTTGGGGGGGGCCACAGATACGCAGTATTTT	CASSPLGGATDTQYF
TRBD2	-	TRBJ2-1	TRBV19	TGTGCCAGTAGTATTTCTAGCGGGGGGCCCATGAGCTCCTACAATGAGCAGTTCTTC	CASSISSGGPMSSYNEQFF
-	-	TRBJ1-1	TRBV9	TGTGCCAGCAGCGTAAGGGGGGTGAACACTGAAGCTTTCTTT	CASSVRGVNTEAFF
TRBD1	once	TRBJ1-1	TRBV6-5	TGTGCCAGCAGGTTGGACAGGGGGGCCACTGAAGCTTTCTTT	CASRLDRGATEAFF
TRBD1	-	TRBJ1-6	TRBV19	TGTGCCAGTAGACCGGCAATTCCGGGACAGGGAGGATCACCCCTCCACTTT	CASRPAIPGQGGSPLHF
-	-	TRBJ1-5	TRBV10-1	TGCGCCAGCAGTGAGAGGGGGGGCAATAGCAATCAGCCCCAGCATTTT	CASSERGGNSNQPQHF
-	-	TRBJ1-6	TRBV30	TGTGCCTTGGACAGTTTCTCCTATAATTCACCCCTCCACTTT	CALDSFSYNSPLHF
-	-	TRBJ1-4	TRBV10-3	TGTGCCATTGCCAGGGGAGGGGATGAAAAACTGTTTTTT	CAIARGGDEKLFF
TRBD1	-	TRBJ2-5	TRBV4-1	TGCGCCAGCAGCCACTCCGGGACAGGGTTAGGTGGTGGTGAGACCCAGTACTTC	CASSHSGTGLGGGETQYF
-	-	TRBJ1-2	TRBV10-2	TGCGCCAGCAGTGAAGGGAGAAGATGGGGTGGCTATGGCTACACCTTC	CASSEGRRWGGYGYTF
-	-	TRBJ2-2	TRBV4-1	TGCGCCAGCAGCCAAGAAGGCAGGGTCCCGAACACCGGGGAGCTGTTTTTT	CASSQEGRVPNTGELFF
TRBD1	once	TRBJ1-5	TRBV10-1	TGCGCCAGCAGTGAGTGGACAGGGGGCGAATTCCGTCAGCCCCAGCATTTT	CASSEWTGGEFRQPQHF
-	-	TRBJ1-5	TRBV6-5	TGTGCCAGCAGAGACAGTTTTAGCAATCAGCCCCAGCATTTT	CASRDSFSNQPQHF
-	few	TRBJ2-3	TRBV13	TGTGCCAGCAGCTCCTTTACTATAGGGAGCACAGATACGCAGTATTTT	CASSSFTIGSTDTQYF
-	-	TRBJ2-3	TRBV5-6	TGTGCCAGCAGCTTGCCCGTCACAGATACGCAGTATTTT	CASSLPVTDTQYF
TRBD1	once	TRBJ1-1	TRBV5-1	TGCGCCAGCACCGGACAGGGGTTGGGGAACACTGAAGCTTTCTTT	CASTGQGLGNTEAFF
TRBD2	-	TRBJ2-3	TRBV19	TGTGCCAGTAGTGCCAGGACTAGCGGGGTGCCCACAGATACGCAGTATTTT	CASSARTSGVPTDTQYF
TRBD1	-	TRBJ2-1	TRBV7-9	TGTGCCAGCTCCCAGGACAGGGGCGATGAGCAGTTCTTC	CASSQDRGDEQFF
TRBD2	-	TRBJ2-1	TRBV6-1	TGTGCCAGCAGTGAAGAGCGGGGCCGTTACAATGAGCAGTTCTTC	CASSEERGRYNEQFF
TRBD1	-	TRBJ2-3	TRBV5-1	TGCGCCAGCAGCTTGGAGTGGAGACAGGGGGTGGTAGATACGCAGTATTTT	CASSLEWRQGVVDTQYF
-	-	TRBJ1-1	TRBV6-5	TGTGCCAGCAGTCTCTCGGGAGGGGAGTCTGAAGCTTTCTTT	CASSLSGGESEAFF
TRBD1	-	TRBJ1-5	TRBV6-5	TGTGCCAGCACTCTGGACAGGGGTCGCAATCAGCCCCAGCATTTT	CASTLDRGRNQPQHF
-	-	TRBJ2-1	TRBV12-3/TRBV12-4	TGTGCCAGCAGATTAATGGATGAGCAGTTCTTC	CASRLMDEQFF
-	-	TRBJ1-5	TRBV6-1	TGTGCCAGCAGTGAAAATAGGGCAGATAATCAGCCCCAGCATTTT	CASSENRADNQPQHF
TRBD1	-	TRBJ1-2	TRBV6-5	TGTGCCAGCAGTTACAGGACAGGGGGCGATGGCTACACCTTC	CASSYRTGGDGYTF
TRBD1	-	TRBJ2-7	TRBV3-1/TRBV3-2	TGTGCCAGCAGCCAAGGGAGGACAGGGGGCGAAGAGCAGTACTTC	CASSQGRTGGEEQYF
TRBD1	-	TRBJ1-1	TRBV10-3	TGTGCCATCAGTACTTACGGACAGGAGAGCACTGAAGCTTTCTTT	CAISTYGQESTEAFF
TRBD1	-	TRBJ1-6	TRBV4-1	TGCGCCAGCAGCCAAGACGGCCGGGACAGGGACTATAATTCACCCCTCCACTTT	CASSQDGRDRDYNSPLHF
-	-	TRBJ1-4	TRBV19	TGTGCCAGTAGTGGGGGAAGACTCAATGAAAAACTGTTTTTT	CASSGGRLNEKLFF
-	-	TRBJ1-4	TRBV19	TGTGCCAGTAGTATTTCTCAGGGAACTAATGAAAAACTGTTTTTT	CASSISQGTNEKLFF
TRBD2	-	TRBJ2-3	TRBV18	TGTGCCAGCTCACCCCTGACTAGCGGGGGGCCACGGGGGAGAGATACGCAGTATTTT	CASSPLTSGGPRGRDTQYF
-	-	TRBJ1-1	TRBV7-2	TGTGCCAGCAGCTTAGGGGGCAGGGTGAACACTGAAGCTTTCTTT	CASSLGGRVNTEAFF
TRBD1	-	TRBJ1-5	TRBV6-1	TGTGCCAGCAGCGAATGGGCGGGACAGGGAAACCAGCCCCAGCATTTT	CASSEWAGQGNQPQHF
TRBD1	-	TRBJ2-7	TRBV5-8	TGTGCCAGCAGCTTTACAGGGGGCGAGCAGTACTTC	CASSFTGGEQYF
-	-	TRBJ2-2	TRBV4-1	TGCGCCAGCAGCCAAGAAGTAGCAAAGCTCGGGGAGCTGTTTTTT	CASSQEVAKLGELFF
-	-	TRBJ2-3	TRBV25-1	TGTGCCAGCAGTGACGGGGGGCGGTGGGCAGATACGCAGTATTTT	CASSDGGRWADTQYF
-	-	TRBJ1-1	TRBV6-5	TGTGCCAGCAGTCAACTTTCCGAGGACACTGAAGCTTTCTTT	CASSQLSEDTEAFF
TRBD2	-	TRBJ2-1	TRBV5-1	TGCGCCAGCAGCTTACTTCCGGCGACTAGCGGCGGTGAGCAGTTCTTC	CASSLLPATSGGEQFF
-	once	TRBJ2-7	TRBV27	TGTGCCAGCAAGAGGACGGGGGACTCCTACGAGCAGTACTTC	CASKRTGDSYEQYF